Listed here are 9 T cell receptor beta chains from one sample, sequenced in a study of shared clonotypes between healthy human individuals. It was CD45RO-negative cells, positively selected for CCR7, that made up naive CD8 cells, with terminally differentiated effector memory CD45RA+ cells excluded. Sequencing used immunoSEQ multiplex PCR; TCRdb keeps in-frame clones, though not all of them. The repertoire has more than 2 million clones, around 93% of them found once; the top ten carry less than 2%. Sequencing was performed on naive CD8+ T cells from PBMCs. These receptors were collected from a man aged 18 to 29 in good health. Some clones in this sample may be carry-over from other donors' samples.

The V gene is TRBV28, the J gene TRBJ2-7, with TRBD1 as a possible D gene (5 bases). The CDR3 covers 12 residues. Germline CDR1 reads MDHEN; CDR2 reads SYDVKM. The germline V and J ends were trimmed by 7 bases and 5 bases, with 12 bases remaining between them. CDR3 nucleotides: TGTGCCAGCACCCCCCCAGGGAACGAGCAGTACTTC. Its protein product is CASTPPGNEQYF.

The rearrangement joins TRBV19 to TRBJ1-1, with 7 bases matching TRBD1. CDR1 and CDR2 (germline): LNHDA, SQIVND (reference sequence). The CDR3 is made up of 12 amino acids. The junction had 3 bases not matched to a gene; V was cut back by 10 bases and J by 1 base. In nucleotides, the CDR3 is TGTGCCACCAGGGACAGGAACACTGAAGCTTTCTTT. Translation gives CATRDRNTEAFF.

The chain recombines TRBV2 with TRBJ1-3; D possibly corresponds to TRBD1 (6 bases). Germline values: CDR1 SNHLY, CDR2 FYNNEI. Trimming took off 4 bases at V and 2 bases at J, with 12 bases between the two ends. This CDR3 is 15 amino acids long. In nucleotides, the CDR3 is TGTGCCAGCAGTGCGGGGGGCGCGCCTGGAAACACCATATATTTT. Translated: CASSAGGAPGNTIYF. Combining the CDR3 with reference TRBV2 and TRBJ1-3 gives the whole variable domain EPEVTQTPSHQVTQMGQEVILRCVPISNHLYFYWYRQILGQKVEFLVSFYNNEISEKSEIFDDQFSVERPDGSNFTLKIRSTKLEDSAMYFCASSAGGAPGNTIYFGEGSWLTVV.

This clone appeared once. The chain joins TRBV6-1 to TRBJ1-5; no clear D. The CDR3 sequence is 15 residues long. With 8 bases removed from V and 0 bases from J, the gap between germline ends came to 14 bases. Germline V gene lookup returns CDR1 MNHNS and CDR2 SASEGT. The CDR3 DNA reads as TGTGCCAGCTCCGGCTGGAATAATAGCAATCAGCCCCAGCATTTT. This sequence encodes CASSGWNNSNQPQHF.

The chain has TRBV7-3 and TRBJ2-2, with TRBD2 matching 8 bases. The CDR3 is 15 residues long. Unmatched junction bases numbered 3, after V lost 5 bases and J lost 1 base. Germline V gene lookup returns CDR1 SGHTA and CDR2 FQGTGA. The CDR3 sequence: CASSHLAGNTGELFF. DNA of the CDR3: TGTGCCAGCAGCCATCTAGCGGGGAACACCGGGGAGCTGTTTTTT.

The count of this clone is one. The chain joins TRBV6-5 to TRBJ2-1, with a tentative D call TRBD1 (7 bases). The CDR3 has 16 amino acids. V gave up 1 base and J gave up 8 bases, with 18 bases separating them. The germline V gene encodes CDR1 MNHEY and CDR2 SVGAGI. CDR3 sequence: CASSYWQGGGLDEQFF. The CDR3 region has the DNA TGTGCCAGCAGTTACTGGCAGGGGGGCGGTCTGGATGAGCAGTTCTTC.

CDR3 loop: CASSEEFRAANYGYTF. The CDR3 coding sequence is TGTGCCAGCAGTGAAGAGTTCAGGGCGGCGAACTATGGCTACACCTTC. The chain carries TRBV6-1 and TRBJ1-2; perhaps TRBD1 as D (5 bases). CDR3 length: 16 amino acids. With 1 base removed from V and 2 bases from J, the gap between germline ends came to 14 bases. Germline V gives CDR1 MNHNS, CDR2 SASEGT.

V gene TRBV2 combines with J gene TRBJ2-7; TRBD2 matches at 9 bases. CDR1 and CDR2 from the germline V gene are SNHLY and FYNNEI. J was trimmed by 2 bases and V by 2 bases; bases with no gene match: 4. CDR3 length: 15 residues. CDR3 nucleotide sequence: TGTGCCAGCAGTGAATCTAGCGGGAACACCTACGAGCAGTACTTC. This codes for CASSESSGNTYEQYF.

The J gene is TRBJ2-2, the V gene TRBV9; 8 bases fit TRBD2. The ends lost 5 bases at V and 5 bases at J; junction bases unmatched: 8. From germline, CDR1 is SGDLS and CDR2 YYNGEE. The CDR3 extends over 15 amino acids. CDR3 DNA: TGTGCCAGCAGTTCTACTAGCGGAGGGACCGGGGAGCTGTTTTTT. This encodes CASSSTSGGTGELFF.